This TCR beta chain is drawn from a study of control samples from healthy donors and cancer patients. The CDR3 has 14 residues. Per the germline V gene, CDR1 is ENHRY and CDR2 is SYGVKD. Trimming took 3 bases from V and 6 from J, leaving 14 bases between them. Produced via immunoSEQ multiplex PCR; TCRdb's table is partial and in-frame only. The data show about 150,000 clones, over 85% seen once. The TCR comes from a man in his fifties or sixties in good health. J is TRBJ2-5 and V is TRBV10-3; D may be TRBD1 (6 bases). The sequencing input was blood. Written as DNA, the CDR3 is TGTGCCATCAGTGACCCGACAGGCGGCCAGACCCAGTACTTC. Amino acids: CAISDPTGGQTQYF.